This T cell receptor beta chain stems from a study of cytomegalovirus exposure and HLA in healthy donors (dated by TCRdb to 2016 to 2017). Describing the broader study: An earlier analysis of approximately 640 of the donors reported more than 250 Gb of sequence data and 117 million unique TCR beta sequences from about 179 million T cells. Every discovery cohort repertoire had been produced on one sequencing platform. Donor age, sex, ethnicity and CMV serostatus were collected together with the repertoire data. The study profiled the T cell repertoires of under 850 subjects by immunosequencing and related them to cytomegalovirus serostatus. Besides the first cohort of around 700 subjects, a separate validation cohort made up of 90 to 150 different subjects was used. Genome-wide SNP genotypes for about three fifths of the roughly 700 donors were used in a later genetic analysis, which treated that subset as a discovery cohort. Four or five DR-DQ haplotypes were handled as single units for association and clustering because linkage in the cohort was strong. The study aimed to test whether cataloging public T cell receptors could reveal signatures of past pathogen exposure. Across 300 to 500 genotyped donors of the cohort, an average of approximately 240,000 unique TCR beta nucleotide sequences per donor were sequenced, and approximately 17% of those sequences were non-productive. Among the roughly 400 genotyped donors, 75% to 90% belonged to the genetic ancestry cluster associated with self-reported Caucasian donors. To predict cytomegalovirus infection status, the study brought together high-throughput TCR immunosequencing, statistical association of individual TCRs with disease status, and machine learning. The number of donors typed differed by locus, with about 629-640 for A, B, C, DRB1 and DQB1, 522 for DQA1, over 600 for DPA1, and some 440 for DPB1. An earlier analysis of 587 of the donors applied high-throughput TCR beta sequencing to assess whether each TCR beta V gene segment acted as functional or pseudogenic. HLA typing covered class I and class II loci at four-digit resolution. Rather than using new phenotypic data, the later analysis identified candidate immune exposures from TCR beta sequences and from how often those sequences occurred across donors. To study patterns of TCR occurrence, a later analysis re-analyzed previously published TCR beta repertoires from 500 to 850 donors and added high-resolution HLA genotyping. An early release that covered roughly 600 HLA-typed donors contained approximately 320 gigabases of sequencing data and around 80 million unique TCR sequences.

The cohort comprised fewer than 750 healthy bone marrow donors. Cohort members were all nominally healthy when sampled, although unrecorded immune exposures were likely present. The donor was CMV seronegative and was included in the group of 352 seronegative cohort members. A peripheral blood sample was provided by each donor, and peripheral blood mononuclear cells were used for TCR beta sequencing. The Qiagen DNeasy Blood Extraction Kit was used to extract genomic DNA from the blood cell samples. As concerns this clone: The antigen it recognizes is unknown. The record has no base qualities; no much larger clone is one base away.

The CDR3 spans 15 residues, from the cysteine through the phenylalanine. Only CDR3 DNA remains: 45 bases, in frame from the first base. V is cut back by 5 bases and J by 0 bases, with 5 bases in the junction unmatched. Taken from the germline V gene (reference sequence), the CDR1 and CDR2 loops are MNHEY and SMNVEV. Library creation used the immunoSEQ multiplex PCR assay. For the multiplex PCR, a mixture combining 60 forward primers for TCR Vbeta segments and 13 reverse primers for TCR Jbeta segments was used. A multiplex PCR assay on genomic DNA amplified the CDR3 region of rearranged TCR beta genes. The Illumina HiSeq System was used to sequence the amplified TCR beta libraries as 87-base-pair reads. The authors' pipeline ran thus. A later analysis tallied tens of millions of unique TCR beta chains across the 610 or so repertoires, and around 12 million of those chains were shared by two or more donors. Raw reads were error-corrected and collapsed into unique sequences with a nearest-neighbor algorithm that merged closely related sequences to remove PCR and sequencing errors. CDR3 sequences were aligned to IMGT reference sequences to assign V, D and J gene segments. For a sequence to be retained, a match of at least six nucleotides to both a V gene segment and a J gene segment was required. A rearrangement was called productive if the CDR3 had no stop codons and remained in frame with V and J, and every other rearrangement was called non-productive. Following IMGT convention, CDR3 was defined as the stretch from the second conserved V-encoded cysteine to the conserved J-encoded phenylalanine. In an earlier analysis of around 640 of the donors, sequences lacking an unambiguous match to a single V gene segment were excluded. An earlier analysis of 450 to 650 of the donors called V segments functional above 56.7% productive rearrangements and segregating when the between-donor standard deviation exceeded 5%. To diagnose cytomegalovirus status from the catalog of TCR beta chain sequences, a statistical classification framework was built. In a later analysis, V and J genes were assigned by comparing TCR nucleotide sequences against IMGT/GENE-DB human TR gene sequences. The TCRdist pipeline was used in a later analysis to assign CDR3 sequences and most-parsimonious VDJ recombination scenarios. In a later analysis, every TCR beta chain was defined by the combination of its CDR3 amino acid sequence and its V-gene family, and reads without a unique V-gene family were dropped. To address suspected cross-contamination and a sequencing artifact, a later analysis removed some 620 highly shared, low-generation-probability nucleotide sequences. A later analysis calculated a clonal expansion index for each public chain from normalized within-repertoire ranks of inferred template counts. In a later analysis, generation probabilities were computed with a VDJ recombination model fitted to out-of-frame rearrangements, and the resulting probabilities were checked against IGoR. Hypergeometric tests were used in a later analysis to score TCR-TCR, TCR-HLA and TCR-CMV co-occurrence, with a repertoire-size bias correction applied to the TCR pairs. False discovery rates were estimated in a later analysis by permuting HLA or CMV assignments 20 times. A later analysis grouped co-occurring TCRs with DBSCAN, adding TCRdist sequence similarity when clustering within HLA-allele-positive subsets. Repertoires with fewer than 30,000 or more than 120,000 public chains, plus five repertoires with anomalous nucleotide sharing, were excluded from co-occurrence clustering. TCRdb took this table from immuneACCESS and kept in-frame rearrangements with V and J called. Such tables lack part of the clones; where checked against another copy, unresolved V genes explain under half of the gap, and the rest is unexplained. Clone size and the V and J calls come from that table; the DNA yielded D and trimming. For this sample the table gives roughly 150,000 clones, of which roughly 80% were detected only once. The top ten clonotypes cover 2.4% of the sample.

The study at large found these results: When HLA alleles, especially DR and DQ, strongly co-occurred, attributing TCR associations to individual alleles was difficult. Linkage disequilibrium might explain the correlated functional status among segregating V segments, but an unknown experimental factor could not be ruled out. In a later analysis, HLA-associated TCR beta chains showed more clonal expansion and lower generation probabilities than non-associated chains that were equally common. A later analysis found that most CMV-associated TCR beta chains appeared HLA-restricted, with HLA associations seemingly driven largely by CMV exposure. A further reported finding was that TCR beta sequences accurately predicted the HLA-A and HLA-B alleles for most subjects in the first cohort. Some IMGT-functional V segments, including TRBV6-2 and TRBV6-3, could not be told apart with the 87-base-pair reads, so those segments were excluded. According to a later analysis, parvovirus B19, influenza, CMV and Epstein-Barr virus appeared linked to several top co-occurrence clusters. A later genetic analysis reported fewer N-insertions in productive TCRs among donors in an Asian-associated ancestry cluster than the 666-donor mean. HLA typing was unavailable for some donors at each locus, so association tests used only the typed subset. The cohort was sequenced for TCR beta chains only, and without alpha or paired-chain data the features that could be detected were limited. The only immune exposure information available for the cohort was CMV serostatus. The classifier was reported to diagnose cytomegalovirus status with high specificity and sensitivity in both the original and validation cohorts. The authors suggested that the approach could potentially be extended to other disease states and immunological phenotypes. A later analysis associated 15,000 to 20,000 TCR beta sequences with specific HLA alleles at a false discovery rate of 0.05. An association between a missense DCLRE1C variant and V-gene and J-gene trimming of TCR beta chains was found in a later genetic analysis and replicated in an independent cohort. In vitro tests confirmed that a few of the cytomegalovirus-associated TCR beta chains recognize cytomegalovirus antigens. In a later analysis, the rate of TCR association differed among HLA loci, with DRB1 alleles having the most associated TCRs and HLA-C alleles having the fewest. In the study, about 150 TCR beta chains were listed as associated with cytomegalovirus. Because counts were too low, roughly 18 rarely observed V segments, including chromosome 9 orphons, were left out of the earlier analysis of 587 of the donors. An earlier analysis of 587 of the donors showed that most TCR beta V segments appeared in productive rearrangements either about 87% or about 30% of the time, which broadly matched IMGT annotations. A cluster of highly shared sequence variants was judged likely to be a technical artifact of the sequencing pipeline. Presence/absence analyses assumed roughly uniform sequencing depth across donors, an assumption that may not hold. Across donors, most TCR sequences were observed very rarely, whereas some public TCRs were present in many individuals.

This sequence originates from a male donor in good health and CMV-seronegative. This receptor chain uses TRBV27 and TRBJ2-7, with 9 bases in between that match TRBD1. The sequencing sample was made of PBMCs. The sequenced DNA: TGTGCCAGCAGTATCTCGACAGGGGGCTCCTACGAGCAGTACTTC. This encodes CASSISTGGSYEQYF.